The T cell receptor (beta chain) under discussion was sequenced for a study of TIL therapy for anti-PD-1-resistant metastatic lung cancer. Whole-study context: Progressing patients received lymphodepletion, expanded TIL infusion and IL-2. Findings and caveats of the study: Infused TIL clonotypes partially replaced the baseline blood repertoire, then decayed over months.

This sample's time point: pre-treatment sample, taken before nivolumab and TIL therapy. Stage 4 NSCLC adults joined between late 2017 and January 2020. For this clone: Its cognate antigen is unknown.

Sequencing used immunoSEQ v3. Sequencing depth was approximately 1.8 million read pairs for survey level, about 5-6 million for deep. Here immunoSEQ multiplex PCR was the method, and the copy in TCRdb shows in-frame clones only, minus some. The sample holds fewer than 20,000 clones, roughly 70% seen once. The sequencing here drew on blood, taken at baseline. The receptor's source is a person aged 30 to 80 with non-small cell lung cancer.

The CDR3 DNA reads TGTGCCAGCAGCTTAGCTGGGACACTCGCCCACGAGCAGTACTTC. Translation: CASSLAGTLAHEQYF. The rearrangement joins TRBV13 to TRBJ2-7; D possibly corresponds to TRBD1 (6 bases). The CDR3 is made up of 15 amino acids. V lost 1 base and J 5 bases, leaving 15 bases between the germline ends. Germline lookup yields CDR1 PRHDT and CDR2 FYEKMQ (reference sequence).